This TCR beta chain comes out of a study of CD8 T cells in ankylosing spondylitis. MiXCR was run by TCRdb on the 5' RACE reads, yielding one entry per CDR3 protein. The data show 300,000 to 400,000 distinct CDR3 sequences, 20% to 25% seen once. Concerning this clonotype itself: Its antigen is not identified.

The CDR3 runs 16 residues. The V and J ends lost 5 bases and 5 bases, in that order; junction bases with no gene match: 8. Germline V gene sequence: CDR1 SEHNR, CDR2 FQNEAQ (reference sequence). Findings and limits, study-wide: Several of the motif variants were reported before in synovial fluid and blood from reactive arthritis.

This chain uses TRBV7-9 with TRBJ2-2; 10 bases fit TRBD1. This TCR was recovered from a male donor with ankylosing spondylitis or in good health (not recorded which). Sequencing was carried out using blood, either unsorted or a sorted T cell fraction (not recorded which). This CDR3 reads CASSPAGTGDTGELFF. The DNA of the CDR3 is TGTGCCAGCAGCCCTGCAGGGACAGGGGATACCGGGGAGCTGTTTTTT.